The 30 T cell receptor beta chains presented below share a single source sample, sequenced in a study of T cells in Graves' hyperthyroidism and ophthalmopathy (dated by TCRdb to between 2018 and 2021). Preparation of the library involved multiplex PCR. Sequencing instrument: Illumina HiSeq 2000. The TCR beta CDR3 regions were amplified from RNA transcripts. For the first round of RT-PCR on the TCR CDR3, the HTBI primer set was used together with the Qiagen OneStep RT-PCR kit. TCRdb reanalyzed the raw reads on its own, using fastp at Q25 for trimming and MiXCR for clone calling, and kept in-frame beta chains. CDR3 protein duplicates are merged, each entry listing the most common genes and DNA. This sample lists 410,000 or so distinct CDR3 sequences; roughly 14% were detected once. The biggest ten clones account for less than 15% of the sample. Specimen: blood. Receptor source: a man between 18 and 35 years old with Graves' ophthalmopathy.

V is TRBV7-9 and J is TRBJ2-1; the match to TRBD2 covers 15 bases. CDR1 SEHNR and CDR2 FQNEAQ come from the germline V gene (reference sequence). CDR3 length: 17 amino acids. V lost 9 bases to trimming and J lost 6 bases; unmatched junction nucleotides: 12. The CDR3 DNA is TGTGCCAGTAGTAGGACTAGCGGGAGGGACCCCCTCAATGAGCAGTTCTTC. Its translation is CASSRTSGRDPLNEQFF.

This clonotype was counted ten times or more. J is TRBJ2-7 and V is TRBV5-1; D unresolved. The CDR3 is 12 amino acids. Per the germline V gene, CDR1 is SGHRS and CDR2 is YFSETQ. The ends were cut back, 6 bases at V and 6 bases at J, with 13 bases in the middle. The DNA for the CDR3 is TGCGCCAGCAACGGGCACGATTCCGAGCAGTACTTC. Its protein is CASNGHDSEQYF.

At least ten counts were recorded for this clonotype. CDR3 region: CASSQGTPSSDTQYF. For the CDR3, the DNA is TGTGCCAGCAGCCAAGGGACGCCAAGCAGTGATACGCAGTATTTT. The rearrangement joins TRBV3-1 to TRBJ2-3; D gene unclear. The CDR3 has 15 residues. V gave up 1 base and J gave up 6 bases, with 14 bases separating them. Germline-derived CDR1 and CDR2 are LGHDT and YNNKEL (reference sequence).

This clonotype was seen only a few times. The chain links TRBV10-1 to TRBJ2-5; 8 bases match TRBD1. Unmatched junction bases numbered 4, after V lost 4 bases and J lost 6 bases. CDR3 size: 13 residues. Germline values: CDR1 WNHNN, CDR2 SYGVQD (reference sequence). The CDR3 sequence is CASSGQGQKTQYF. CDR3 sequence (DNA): TGCGCCAGCAGTGGACAGGGGCAAAAGACCCAGTACTTC.

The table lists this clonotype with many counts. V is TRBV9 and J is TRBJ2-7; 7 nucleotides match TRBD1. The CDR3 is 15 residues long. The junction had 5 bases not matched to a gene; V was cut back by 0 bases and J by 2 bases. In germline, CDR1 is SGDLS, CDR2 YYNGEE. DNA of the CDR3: TGTGCCAGCAGCGTAGATCGGGACAGACCCTACGAGCAGTACTTC. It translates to CASSVDRDRPYEQYF.

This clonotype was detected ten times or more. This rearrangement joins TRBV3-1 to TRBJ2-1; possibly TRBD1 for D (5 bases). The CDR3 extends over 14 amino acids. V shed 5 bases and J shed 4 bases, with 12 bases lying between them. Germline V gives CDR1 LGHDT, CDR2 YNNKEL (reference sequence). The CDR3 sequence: CASSTQPGYNEQFF. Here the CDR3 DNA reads TGTGCCAGCAGCACCCAACCAGGGTACAATGAGCAGTTCTTC.

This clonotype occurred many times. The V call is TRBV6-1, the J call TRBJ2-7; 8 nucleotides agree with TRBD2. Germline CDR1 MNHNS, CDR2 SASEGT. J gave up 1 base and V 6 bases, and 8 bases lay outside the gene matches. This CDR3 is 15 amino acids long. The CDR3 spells CASSPAGGASYEQYF. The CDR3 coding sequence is TGTGCCAGCAGCCCCGCGGGGGGAGCGTCCTACGAGCAGTACTTC.

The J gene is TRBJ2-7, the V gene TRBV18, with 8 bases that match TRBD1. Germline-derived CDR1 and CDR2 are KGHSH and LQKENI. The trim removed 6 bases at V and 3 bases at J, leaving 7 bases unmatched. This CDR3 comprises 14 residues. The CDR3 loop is CASSRRGLVYEQYF. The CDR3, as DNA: TGTGCCAGCTCCCGCAGGGGGCTAGTCTACGAGCAGTACTTC.

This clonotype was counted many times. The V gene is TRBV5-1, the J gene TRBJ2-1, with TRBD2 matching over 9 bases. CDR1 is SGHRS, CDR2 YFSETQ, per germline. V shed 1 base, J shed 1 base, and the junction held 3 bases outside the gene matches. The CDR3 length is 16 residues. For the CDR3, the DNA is TGCGCCAGCAGCTTGAGCGGGGGGAGGTCCTACAATGAGCAGTTCTTC. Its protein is CASSLSGGRSYNEQFF.

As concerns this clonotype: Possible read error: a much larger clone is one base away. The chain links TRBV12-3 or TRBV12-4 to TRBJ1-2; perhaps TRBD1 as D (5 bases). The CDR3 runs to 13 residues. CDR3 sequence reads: CASRGFLNYGFTF. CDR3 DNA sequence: TGTGCCAGCCGGGGGTTCTTAAACTATGGCTTCACCTTC.

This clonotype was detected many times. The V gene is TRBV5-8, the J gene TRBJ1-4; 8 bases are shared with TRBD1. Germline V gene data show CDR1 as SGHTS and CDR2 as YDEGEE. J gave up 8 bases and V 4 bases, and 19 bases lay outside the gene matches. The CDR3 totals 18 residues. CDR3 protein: CASSAQGATGEGPEKLFF. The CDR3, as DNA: TGTGCCAGCAGCGCGCAAGGGGCGACAGGGGAAGGCCCCGAAAAACTGTTTTTT.

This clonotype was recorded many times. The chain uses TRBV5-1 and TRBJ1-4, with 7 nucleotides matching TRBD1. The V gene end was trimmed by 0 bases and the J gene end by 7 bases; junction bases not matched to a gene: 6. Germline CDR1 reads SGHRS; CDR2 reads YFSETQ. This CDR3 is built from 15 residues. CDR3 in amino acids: CASSLGPGGGEKLFF. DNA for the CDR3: TGCGCCAGCAGCTTGGGCCCAGGGGGGGGTGAAAAACTGTTTTTT. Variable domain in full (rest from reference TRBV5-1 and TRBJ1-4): KAGVTQTPRYLIKTRGQQVTLSCSPISGHRSVSWYQQTPGQGLQFLFEYFSETQRNKGNFPGRFSGRQFSNSRSEMNVSTLELGDSALYLCASSLGPGGGEKLFFGSGTQLSVL.

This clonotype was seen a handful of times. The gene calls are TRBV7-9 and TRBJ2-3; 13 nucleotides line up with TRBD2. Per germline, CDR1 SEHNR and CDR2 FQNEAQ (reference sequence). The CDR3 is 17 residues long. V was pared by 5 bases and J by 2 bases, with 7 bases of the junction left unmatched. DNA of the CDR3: TGTGCCAGCAGCCATGGACTAGCGGGGGAGAACACAGATACGCAGTATTTT. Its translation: CASSHGLAGENTDTQYF.

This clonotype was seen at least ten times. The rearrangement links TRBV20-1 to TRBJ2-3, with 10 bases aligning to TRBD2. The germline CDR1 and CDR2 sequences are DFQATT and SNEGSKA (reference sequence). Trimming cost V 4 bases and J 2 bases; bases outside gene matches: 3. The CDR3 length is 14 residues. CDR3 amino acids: CSANGLAATDTQYF. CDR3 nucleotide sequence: TGCAGTGCTAACGGACTAGCGGCCACAGATACGCAGTATTTT.

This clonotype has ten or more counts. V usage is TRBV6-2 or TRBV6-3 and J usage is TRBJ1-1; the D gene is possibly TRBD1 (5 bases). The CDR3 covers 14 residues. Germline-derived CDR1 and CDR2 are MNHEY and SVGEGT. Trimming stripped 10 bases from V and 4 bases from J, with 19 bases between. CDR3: CAINGRVGRTEAFF. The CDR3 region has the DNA TGTGCCATCAACGGCAGGGTTGGGCGCACTGAAGCTTTCTTT.

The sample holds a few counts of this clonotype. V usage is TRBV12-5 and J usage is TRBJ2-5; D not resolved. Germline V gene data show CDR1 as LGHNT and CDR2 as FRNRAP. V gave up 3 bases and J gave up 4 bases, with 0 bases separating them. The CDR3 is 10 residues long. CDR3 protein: CASGLETQYF. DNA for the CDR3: TGTGCTAGTGGTTTAGAGACCCAGTACTTC.

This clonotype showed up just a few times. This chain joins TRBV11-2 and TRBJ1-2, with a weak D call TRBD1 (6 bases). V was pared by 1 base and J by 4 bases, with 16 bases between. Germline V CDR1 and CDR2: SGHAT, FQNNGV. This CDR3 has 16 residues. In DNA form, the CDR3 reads TGTGCCAGCAGCTTAGCAACAGGGACTAATATCTATGGCTACACCTTC. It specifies CASSLATGTNIYGYTF.

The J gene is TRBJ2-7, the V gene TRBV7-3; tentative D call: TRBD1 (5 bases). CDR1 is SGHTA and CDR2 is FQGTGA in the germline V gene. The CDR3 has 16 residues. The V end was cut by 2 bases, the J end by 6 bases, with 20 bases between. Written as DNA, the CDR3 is TGTGCCAGCAGCTTACGGTACGGTTCAGGGATGGGCGAGCAGTACTTC. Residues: CASSLRYGSGMGEQYF.

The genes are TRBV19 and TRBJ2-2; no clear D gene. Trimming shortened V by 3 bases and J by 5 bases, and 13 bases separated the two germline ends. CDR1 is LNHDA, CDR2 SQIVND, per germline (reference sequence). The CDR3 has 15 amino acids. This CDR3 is CASSMALGITGELFF. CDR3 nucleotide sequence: TGTGCCAGTAGTATGGCCCTAGGCATAACCGGGGAGCTGTTTTTT.

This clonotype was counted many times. The chain's CDR3 is CSARDPRTSGGASDTQYF. CDR3 DNA sequence: TGCAGTGCTAGAGATCCGAGGACTAGCGGGGGGGCTTCAGATACGCAGTATTTT. This chain uses TRBV20-1 with TRBJ2-3, with 15 bases fitting TRBD2. The germline V gene encodes CDR1 DFQATT and CDR2 SNEGSKA (reference sequence). V shed 0 bases, J shed 4 bases, and the junction held 8 bases outside the gene matches. The CDR3 has 18 residues.

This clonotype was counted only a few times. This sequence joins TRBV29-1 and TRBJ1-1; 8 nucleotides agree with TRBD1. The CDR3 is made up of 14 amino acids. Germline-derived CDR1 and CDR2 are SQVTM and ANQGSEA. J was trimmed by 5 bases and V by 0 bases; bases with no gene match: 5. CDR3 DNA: TGCAGCGTTGAAGATCAGGGGGCAGGGACTGAAGCTTTCTTT. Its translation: CSVEDQGAGTEAFF.

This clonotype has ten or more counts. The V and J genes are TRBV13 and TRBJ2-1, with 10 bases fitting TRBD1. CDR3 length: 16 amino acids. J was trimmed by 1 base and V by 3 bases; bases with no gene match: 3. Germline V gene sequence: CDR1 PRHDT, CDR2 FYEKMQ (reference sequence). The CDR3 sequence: CASSFPGQGSYNEQFF. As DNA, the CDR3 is TGTGCCAGCAGCTTCCCGGGACAGGGGTCCTACAATGAGCAGTTCTTC.

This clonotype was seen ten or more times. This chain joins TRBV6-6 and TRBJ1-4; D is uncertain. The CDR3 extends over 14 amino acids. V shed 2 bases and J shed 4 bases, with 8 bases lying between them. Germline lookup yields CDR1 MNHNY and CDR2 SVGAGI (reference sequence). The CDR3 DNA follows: TGTGCCAGCAGTTACGTGTCGAGTAATGAAAAACTGTTTTTT. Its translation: CASSYVSSNEKLFF.

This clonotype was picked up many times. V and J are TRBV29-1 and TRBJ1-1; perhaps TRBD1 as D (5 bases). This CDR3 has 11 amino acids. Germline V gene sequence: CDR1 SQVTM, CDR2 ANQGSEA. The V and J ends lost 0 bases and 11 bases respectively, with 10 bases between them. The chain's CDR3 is CSVEDGAGAFF. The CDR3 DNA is TGCAGCGTTGAAGACGGGGCGGGTGCTTTCTTT. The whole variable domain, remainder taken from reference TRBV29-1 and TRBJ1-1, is SAVISQKPSRDICQRGTSLTIQCQVDSQVTMMFWYRQQPGQSLTLIATANQGSEATYESGFVIDKFPISRPNLTFSTLTVSNMSPEDSSIYLCSVEDGAGAFFGQGTRLTVV.

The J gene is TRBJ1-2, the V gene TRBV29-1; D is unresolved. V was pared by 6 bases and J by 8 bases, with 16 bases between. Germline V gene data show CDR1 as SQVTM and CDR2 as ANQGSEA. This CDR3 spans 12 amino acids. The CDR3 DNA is TGCAGCGTGGAATCCCCCGGGAGGGGCTACACCTTC. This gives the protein CSVESPGRGYTF.

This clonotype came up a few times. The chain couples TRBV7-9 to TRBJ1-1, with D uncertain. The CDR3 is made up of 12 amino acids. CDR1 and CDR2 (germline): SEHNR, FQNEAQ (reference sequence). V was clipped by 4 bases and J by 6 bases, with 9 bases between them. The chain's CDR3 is CASSSRIAEAFF. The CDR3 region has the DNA TGTGCCAGCAGCTCCCGGATTGCTGAAGCTTTCTTT. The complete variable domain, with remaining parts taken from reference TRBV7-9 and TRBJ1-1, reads DTGVSQNPRHKITKRGQNVTFRCDPISEHNRLYWYRQTLGQGPEFLTYFQNEAQLEKSRLLSDRFSAERPKGSFSTLEIQRTEQGDSAMYLCASSSRIAEAFFGQGTRLTVV.

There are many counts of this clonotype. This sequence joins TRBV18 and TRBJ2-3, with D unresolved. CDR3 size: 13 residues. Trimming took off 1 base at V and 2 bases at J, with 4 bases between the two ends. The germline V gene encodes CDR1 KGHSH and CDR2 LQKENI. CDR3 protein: CASSPLNTDTQYF. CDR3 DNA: TGTGCCAGCTCACCACTCAACACAGATACGCAGTATTTT.

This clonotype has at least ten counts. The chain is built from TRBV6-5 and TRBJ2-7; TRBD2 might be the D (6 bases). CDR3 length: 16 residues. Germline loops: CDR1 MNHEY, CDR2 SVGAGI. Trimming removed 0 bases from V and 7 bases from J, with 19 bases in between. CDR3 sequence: CASSYSILAQRGEQYF. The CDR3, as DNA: TGTGCCAGCAGTTACTCGATACTAGCCCAGCGAGGTGAGCAGTACTTC.

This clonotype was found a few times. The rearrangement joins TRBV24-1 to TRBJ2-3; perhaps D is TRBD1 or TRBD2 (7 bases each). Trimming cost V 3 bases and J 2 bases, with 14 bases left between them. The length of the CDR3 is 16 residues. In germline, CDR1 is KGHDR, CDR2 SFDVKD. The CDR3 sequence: CATSDGAGGATDTQYF. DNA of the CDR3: TGTGCCACCAGTGATGGGGCAGGGGGGGCCACAGATACGCAGTATTTT.

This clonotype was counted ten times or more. The CDR3 DNA follows: TGTGCCAGCAGTGGGACAGCCGGAAACACCATATATTTT. It is translated as CASSGTAGNTIYF. The chain joins TRBV2 to TRBJ1-3, with D perhaps TRBD1 (6 bases). V was pared by 4 bases and J by 4 bases, with 8 bases between. CDR1 and CDR2 (germline): SNHLY, FYNNEI. The CDR3 totals 13 residues.